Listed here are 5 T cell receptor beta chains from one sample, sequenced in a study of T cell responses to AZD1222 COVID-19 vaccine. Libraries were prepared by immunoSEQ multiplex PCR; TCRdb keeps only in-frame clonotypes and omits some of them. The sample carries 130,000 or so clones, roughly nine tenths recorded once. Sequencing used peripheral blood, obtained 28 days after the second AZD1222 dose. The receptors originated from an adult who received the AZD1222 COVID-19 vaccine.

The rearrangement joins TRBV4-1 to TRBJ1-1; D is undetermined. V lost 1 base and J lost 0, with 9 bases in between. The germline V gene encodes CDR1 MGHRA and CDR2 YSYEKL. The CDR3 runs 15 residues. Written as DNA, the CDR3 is TGCGCCAGCAGCCAAGGGGAGGCAATGAACACTGAAGCTTTCTTT. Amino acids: CASSQGEAMNTEAFF.

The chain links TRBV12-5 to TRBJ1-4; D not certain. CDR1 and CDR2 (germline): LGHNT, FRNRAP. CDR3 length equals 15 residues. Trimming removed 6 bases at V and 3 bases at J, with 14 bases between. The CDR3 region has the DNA TGTGCTAGTGGGAAAACAGTAAACTCTAATGAAAAACTGTTTTTT. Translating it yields CASGKTVNSNEKLFF. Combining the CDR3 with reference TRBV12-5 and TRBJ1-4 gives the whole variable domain DARVTQTPRHKVTEMGQEVTMRCQPILGHNTVFWYRQTMMQGLELLAYFRNRAPLDDSGMPKDRFSAEMPDATLATLKIQPSEPRDSAVYFCASGKTVNSNEKLFFGSGTQLSVL.

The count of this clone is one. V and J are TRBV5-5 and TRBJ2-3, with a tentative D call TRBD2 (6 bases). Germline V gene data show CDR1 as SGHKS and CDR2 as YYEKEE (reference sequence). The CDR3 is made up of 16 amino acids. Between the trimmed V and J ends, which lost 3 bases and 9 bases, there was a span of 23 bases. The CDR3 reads CASSSRSGEPYKTQYF. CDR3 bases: TGTGCCAGCAGCTCGCGCTCGGGGGAACCCTATAAAACGCAGTATTTT. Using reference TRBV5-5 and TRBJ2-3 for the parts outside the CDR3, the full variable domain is DAGVTQSPTHLIKTRGQQVTLRCSPISGHKSVSWYQQVLGQGPQFIFQYYEKEERGRGNFPDRFSARQFPNYSSELNVNALLLGDSALYLCASSSRSGEPYKTQYFGPGTRLTVL.

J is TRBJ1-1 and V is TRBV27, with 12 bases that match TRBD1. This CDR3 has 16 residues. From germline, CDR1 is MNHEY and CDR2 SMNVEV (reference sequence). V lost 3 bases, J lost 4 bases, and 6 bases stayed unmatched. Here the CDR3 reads CASSLGQGARITEAFF. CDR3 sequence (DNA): TGTGCCAGCAGTTTGGGACAGGGGGCAAGGATCACTGAAGCTTTCTTT.

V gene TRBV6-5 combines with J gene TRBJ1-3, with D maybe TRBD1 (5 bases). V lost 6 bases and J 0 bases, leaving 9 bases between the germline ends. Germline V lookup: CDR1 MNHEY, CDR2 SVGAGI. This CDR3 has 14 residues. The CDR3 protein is CASSRAPSGNTIYF. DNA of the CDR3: TGTGCCAGCAGCAGGGCACCCTCTGGAAACACCATATATTTT.